The next 13 T cell receptor beta chains were all read from a single sample in a study of post-analysis software for immune sequencing data. Study findings and constraints: Four to six TRBV segments (TRBV5-6, TRBV5-1 and TRBV20-1 among them) occurred more frequently in patients than in controls.

What these receptors recognize is not known. Built from TCR beta cDNA, the libraries had unique molecular identifiers in them. MiXCR, run by TCRdb on the PCR reads, gives a single entry per CDR3 protein. The table lists about 820,000 distinct CDR3 sequences, around 50% of them singletons. The sample comprised blood. These receptors all stem from a girl aged 5-17 years with multiple sclerosis.

The chain combines TRBV12-3 or TRBV12-4 with TRBJ1-1; 7 nucleotides align to TRBD1. The CDR3 is made up of 15 amino acids. V shed 3 bases, J shed 0 bases, and the junction held 4 bases outside the gene matches. The CDR3, as DNA: TGTGCCAGCAGTTTGAAGGGACAGATGAACACTGAAGCTTTCTTT. Translation: CASSLKGQMNTEAFF.

This clonotype was seen a handful of times. This CDR3 reads CASNSLGEQFF. The CDR3 DNA follows: TGTGCCAGCAACAGCCTAGGTGAGCAGTTCTTC. V usage is TRBV27 and J usage is TRBJ2-1, with D hard to call. CDR1 is MNHEY and CDR2 is SMNVEV in the germline V gene (reference sequence). Deletions cut 7 bases from V and 9 bases from J, with 10 bases between. The CDR3 sequence is 11 residues long.

J is TRBJ2-1 and V is TRBV20-1; TRBD2 matches 7 bases. Germline CDR1 DFQATT, CDR2 SNEGSKA (reference sequence). The V and J ends lost 0 bases and 3 bases, in that order; junction bases with no gene match: 8. There are 16 residues in the CDR3. The CDR3: CSARDRSGANYNEQFF. For the CDR3, the DNA is TGCAGTGCTAGAGATAGGAGCGGGGCTAACTACAATGAGCAGTTCTTC.

The chain uses TRBV6-5 and TRBJ2-5; the match to TRBD1 covers 8 bases. The DNA end lines up better with TRBJ2-7; the J call may be wrong. The CDR3 length is 15 residues. Germline values: CDR1 MNHEY, CDR2 SVGAGI. The DNA of the CDR3 is TGTGCCAGCAGCCTTTCGGACAGGGTCCAGTACGAGCAGTACTTC. Translating gives CASSLSDRVQYEQYF.

A note on this clonotype: This clone may be a read error of a much larger clone one base away. The chain couples TRBV29-1 to TRBJ2-7; 7 bases align to TRBD2. The germline CDR1 and CDR2 sequences are SQVTM and ANQGSEA. V lost 5 bases and J lost 0; bases outside the gene matches: 10. This CDR3 comprises 15 residues. CDR3 nucleotide sequence: TGCAGCGTTAGGGACTACGGCGGTAGCTCCTACGAGCAGTACTTC. The encoded protein is CSVRDYGGSSYEQYF.

This clonotype was seen only a few times. The V and J genes are TRBV12-3 or TRBV12-4 and TRBJ1-5; weak D call: TRBD1 (5 bases). This CDR3 spans 16 amino acids. V was clipped by 4 bases and J by 2 bases, with 15 bases between them. CDR3 in DNA: TGTGCCAGCAGTTCCGATGGGGGGATCCGCAATCAGCCCCAGCATTTT. Translated: CASSSDGGIRNQPQHF.

This sequence joins TRBV18 and TRBJ2-1; TRBD2 matches at 10 bases. CDR1 and CDR2 (germline): KGHSH, LQKENI. This CDR3 comprises 18 residues. V lost 6 bases to trimming and J lost 0 bases; unmatched junction nucleotides: 11. The CDR3 loop reads CASSPRTSGFFSYNEQFF. CDR3 DNA sequence: TGTGCCAGCTCCCCCAGGACTAGCGGCTTCTTCTCCTACAATGAGCAGTTCTTC.

Only a few counts were recorded for this clonotype. V gene TRBV29-1 combines with J gene TRBJ1-1; D is unresolved. Looked up from germline, CDR1 is SQVTM and CDR2 is ANQGSEA. V lost 5 bases and J 1 base, leaving 14 bases between the germline ends. The CDR3 loop spans 14 amino acids. The DNA for the CDR3 is TGCAGCGTTAGTAGGTTGAACGGGAACACTGAAGCTTTCTTT. Protein: CSVSRLNGNTEAFF.

This chain uses TRBV20-1 with TRBJ2-7; D is perhaps TRBD1 (6 bases). Germline V gene data show CDR1 as DFQATT and CDR2 as SNEGSKA (reference sequence). CDR3 length equals 18 residues. The V and J ends lost 7 bases and 3 bases respectively, with 31 bases between them. The CDR3 sequence: CSGAFGGVKPRGGYEQYF. The CDR3 DNA is TGCAGTGGGGCATTTGGGGGCGTAAAGCCGCGCGGTGGCTACGAGCAGTACTTC.

This rearrangement joins TRBV5-1 to TRBJ1-5, with TRBD1 as a possible D gene (5 bases). This CDR3 is built from 17 residues. Trimming shortened V by 3 bases and J by 4 bases, and 20 bases separated the two germline ends. CDR1 is SGHRS and CDR2 is YFSETQ in the germline V gene. The DNA of the CDR3 is TGCGCCAGCAGCTCCGGGGGGTCCACGACCAGTAATCAGCCCCAGCATTTT. Amino acids: CASSSGGSTTSNQPQHF.

The rearrangement uses TRBV12-3 or TRBV12-4 and TRBJ2-3, with 14 bases identical to TRBD2. The CDR3 loop spans 16 amino acids. The ends lost 6 bases at V and 6 bases at J; junction bases unmatched: 8. DNA of the CDR3: TGTGCCAGCAGGGCCGGGACTAGCGGGAGAGTGGATACGCAGTATTTT. Its translation is CASRAGTSGRVDTQYF.

The chain combines TRBV12-3 or TRBV12-4 with TRBJ2-2; perhaps TRBD1 as D (6 bases). The V gene lost 6 bases and the J gene lost 0 bases, with 11 bases spanning the gap. The CDR3 sequence is 15 residues long. The CDR3 DNA is TGTGCCAGCAGCCGAGGACAGCCGAACACCGGGGAGCTGTTTTTT. Amino acids: CASSRGQPNTGELFF.

V gene TRBV6-6 combines with J gene TRBJ1-1; D is undetermined. The length of the CDR3 is 14 residues. The germline V and J ends were trimmed by 4 bases and 5 bases, with 14 bases remaining between them. Germline values: CDR1 MNHNY, CDR2 SVGAGI (reference sequence). The CDR3 nucleotides read TGTGCCAGCAGTTCCGGACTTGAGGTGACTGAAGCTTTCTTT. It translates to CASSSGLEVTEAFF.